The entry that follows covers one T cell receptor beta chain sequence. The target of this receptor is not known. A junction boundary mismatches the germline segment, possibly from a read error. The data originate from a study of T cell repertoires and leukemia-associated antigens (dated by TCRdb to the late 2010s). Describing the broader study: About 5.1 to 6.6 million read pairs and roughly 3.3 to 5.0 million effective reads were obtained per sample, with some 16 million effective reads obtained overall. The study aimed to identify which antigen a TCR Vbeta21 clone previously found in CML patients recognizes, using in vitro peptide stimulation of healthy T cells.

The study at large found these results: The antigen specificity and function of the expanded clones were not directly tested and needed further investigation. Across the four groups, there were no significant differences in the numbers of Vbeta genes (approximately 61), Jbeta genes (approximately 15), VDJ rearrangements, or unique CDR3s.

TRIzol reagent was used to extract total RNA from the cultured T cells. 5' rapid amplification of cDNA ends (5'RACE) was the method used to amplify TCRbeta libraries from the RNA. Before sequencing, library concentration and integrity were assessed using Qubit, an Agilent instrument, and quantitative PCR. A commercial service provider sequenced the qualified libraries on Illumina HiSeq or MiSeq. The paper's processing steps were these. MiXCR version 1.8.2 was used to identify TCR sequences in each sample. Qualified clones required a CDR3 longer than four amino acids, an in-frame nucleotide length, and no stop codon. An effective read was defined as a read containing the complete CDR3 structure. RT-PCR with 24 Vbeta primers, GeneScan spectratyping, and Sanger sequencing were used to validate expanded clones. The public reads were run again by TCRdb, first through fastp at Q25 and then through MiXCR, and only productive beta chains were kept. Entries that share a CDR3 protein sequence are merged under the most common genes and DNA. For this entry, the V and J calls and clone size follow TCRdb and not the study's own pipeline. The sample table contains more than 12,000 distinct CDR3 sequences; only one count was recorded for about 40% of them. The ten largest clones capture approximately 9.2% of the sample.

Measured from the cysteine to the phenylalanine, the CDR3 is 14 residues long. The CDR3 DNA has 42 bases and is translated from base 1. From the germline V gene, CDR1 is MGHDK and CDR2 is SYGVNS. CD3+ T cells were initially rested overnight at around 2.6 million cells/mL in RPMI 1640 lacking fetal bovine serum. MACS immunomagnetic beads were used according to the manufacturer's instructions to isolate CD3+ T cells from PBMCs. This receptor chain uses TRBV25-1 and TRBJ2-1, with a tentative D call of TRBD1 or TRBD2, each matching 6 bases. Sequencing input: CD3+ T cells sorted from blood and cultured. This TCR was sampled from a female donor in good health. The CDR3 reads CARSEPGAVHKQFF. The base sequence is TGTGCCAGGAGTGAACCGGGGGCCGTGCATAAGCAGTTCTTC.